The rows below give T cell receptor beta chains drawn from one sample of a study of blood T cell repertoires in COVID-19. Data came from immunoSEQ multiplex PCR; TCRdb stores just in-frame clones and leaves some out. Of approximately 58,000 clones listed, around 83% are singletons. Sample: peripheral blood. These receptors came from a woman aged 60-75 years with acute or convalescent COVID-19. Each CDR3 is given with its conserved first and last residue. The D gene is left open where the match is weak. Clone size is shown for a subset of rows, as once, few, many or a class of expanded clone.

d_gene,j_gene,abundance,v_gene,CDR3aa,CDR3nt
.,TRBJ1-6,.,TRBV5-1,CASRGLGAAGYSPLHF,TGCGCCAGCAGAGGATTGGGGGCCGCGGGTTATTCACCCCTCCACTTT
TRBD2,TRBJ2-3,.,TRBV10-2,CASSELSGPQLDTQYF,TGCGCCAGCAGCGAGCTTAGCGGGCCACAGTTAGATACGCAGTATTTT
TRBD2,TRBJ2-7,.,TRBV5-5,CASRQLAGNVYEQYF,TGTGCCAGCAGACAACTAGCGGGGAACGTCTACGAGCAGTACTTC
.,TRBJ2-2,.,TRBV11-3,CASSLDLTGEATGELFF,TGTGCCAGCAGCTTAGATCTAACCGGGGAGGCCACCGGGGAGCTGTTTTTT
TRBD1,TRBJ1-4,.,TRBV14,CASSPGTGVNEKLFF,TGTGCCAGCAGCCCAGGGACAGGGGTTAATGAAAAACTGTTTTTT
TRBD2,TRBJ2-5,.,TRBV5-4,CASSLGGGIQETQYF,TGTGCCAGCAGCTTGGGCGGGGGGATCCAAGAGACCCAGTACTTC
.,TRBJ1-6,.,TRBV2,CASRASTDGNSPLHF,TGTGCCAGCAGGGCTTCGACAGACGGTAATTCACCCCTCCACTTT
.,TRBJ1-2,.,TRBV4-2,CASSLLAQGPNYGYTF,TGTGCCAGCAGCCTGCTTGCCCAGGGCCCTAACTATGGCTACACCTTC
.,TRBJ2-7,few,TRBV24-1,CATSDFQGEQYF,TGTGCCACCAGTGATTTTCAGGGGGAGCAGTACTTC
TRBD1,TRBJ2-1,.,TRBV9,CASSVRDRGYNEQFF,TGTGCCAGCAGCGTCCGGGACAGGGGGTACAATGAGCAGTTCTTC